This T cell receptor beta chain stems from a study of cytomegalovirus exposure and HLA in healthy donors. Study-wide results and limits: Prior analysis indicated that the majority of TCR beta V segments exhibited productivity approximately 87% or approximately 30% of the time. A later analysis found that most CMV-associated TCR beta chains appeared HLA-restricted. Specificity of three CMV-associated chains for CMV antigens was verified in vitro.

Only one count was recorded for this clone. Its target is not known. PCR involved 60 Vbeta and 13 Jbeta primers. Sequenced by immunoSEQ multiplex PCR; TCRdb stores in-frame clones only, minus some. The data hold about 130,000 clones, with approximately 82% observed a single time. Germline V gives CDR1 LGHNA, CDR2 YNFKEQ. V lost 4 bases and J lost 0, with 16 bases in between. The CDR3 sequence is 16 residues long. Sequencing was performed on PBMCs. J is TRBJ2-7 and V is TRBV4-2; perhaps TRBD2 as D (5 bases). The TCR was taken from a man in his fifties or sixties in good health and CMV-seronegative. CDR3 nucleotide sequence: TGTGCCAGCAGCCCAGCCGGACTCCAGAGCTCCTACGAGCAGTACTTC. Translation: CASSPAGLQSSYEQYF.